These 16 T cell receptor beta chains were all obtained from the same sample, sequenced in a study of early T cells in non-severe SARS-CoV-2 infection. TCRdb analysed the 5' RACE reads with MiXCR anew, one entry per CDR3 protein. This sample yields 53,000 or so distinct CDR3 sequences, of which 9% to 15% are seen a single time; approximately 2.5% belongs to the top ten. Source: whole blood, taken at baseline. These receptors all stem from an adult who was a healthcare worker with PCR-confirmed SARS-CoV-2 infection or an uninfected control (not recorded which).

This clonotype has only a few counts. The genes are TRBV11-1 and TRBJ2-3; no definite D call. CDR3 length: 16 amino acids. V was shortened by 5 bases and J by 2 bases, with 17 bases between the two germline ends. Germline CDR1 SGHAT, CDR2 FQDESV (reference sequence). The DNA for the CDR3 is TGTGCCAGCAGCCTCTCCCCGAACAGTCACACAGATACGCAGTATTTT. Translated, it gives CASSLSPNSHTDTQYF.

By proportion, this clonotype is medium-sized. The chain has TRBV19 and TRBJ2-1, with a tentative D call TRBD2 (5 bases). V was pared by 3 bases and J by 6 bases, with 6 bases between. Germline CDR1 is LNHDA and CDR2 is SQIVND (reference sequence). This CDR3 is 12 amino acids long. The CDR3 region is CASSISANEQFF. In DNA form, the CDR3 reads TGTGCCAGTAGTATTAGCGCCAATGAGCAGTTCTTC.

This clonotype has only a few counts. V gene TRBV2 combines with J gene TRBJ2-1; TRBD2 aligns across 10 bases. The CDR3 consists of 14 residues. Trimming at V came to 7 bases and at J to 2 bases, leaving 2 bases not matched to a gene. Germline CDR1 and CDR2: SNHLY and FYNNEI. In nucleotides, the CDR3 is TGTGCCAGCATGCTAGCGGGAGCCTACAATGAGCAGTTCTTC. This translates into CASMLAGAYNEQFF.

The chain recombines TRBV11-2 with TRBJ1-1; D ambiguous. CDR1 is SGHAT, CDR2 FQNNGV, per germline. V lost 5 bases to trimming and J lost 1 base, with 17 bases between them. CDR3 length equals 16 residues. The CDR3 is CASSVVVSWQNTEAFF. The CDR3 coding sequence is TGTGCCAGCAGCGTAGTGGTTTCTTGGCAGAACACTGAAGCTTTCTTT.

A few counts support this clonotype. The CDR3 protein is CASSLVVAEMNTGELFF. Here the CDR3 DNA reads TGCGCCAGCAGCTTGGTGGTAGCGGAGATGAACACCGGGGAGCTGTTTTTT. This chain connects TRBV5-1 to TRBJ2-2; TRBD2 is a possible D gene (6 bases). Trimming removed 0 bases from V and 1 base from J, with 13 bases in between. CDR3 size: 17 residues. Germline V lookup: CDR1 SGHRS, CDR2 YFSETQ.

The table lists this clonotype with a few counts. The V call is TRBV6-2 or TRBV6-3, the J call TRBJ1-1; no firm D call. Per germline, CDR1 MNHEY and CDR2 SVGEGT. This CDR3 has 17 residues. V was cut by 3 bases and J by 3 bases, with 20 bases left in between. CDR3: CASSYFSMDLGDTEAFF. The DNA for the CDR3 is TGTGCCAGCAGTTATTTTTCAATGGATCTCGGGGACACTGAAGCTTTCTTT.

This clonotype was observed a few times. The rearrangement uses TRBV11-3 and TRBJ2-1; 10 bases align to TRBD2. V lost 5 bases to trimming and J lost 4 bases; unmatched junction nucleotides: 14. The CDR3 is made up of 18 amino acids. Germline lookup yields CDR1 SGHNT and CDR2 YENEEA. For the CDR3, the DNA is TGTGCCAGCAGCATGGGAGGAAGGCTAGCGGGAGTTTACAATGAGCAGTTCTTC. It is translated as CASSMGGRLAGVYNEQFF.

The rearrangement joins TRBV11-2 to TRBJ2-5; D is ambiguous. Germline V gene lookup returns CDR1 SGHAT and CDR2 FQNNGV. Trimming pared 5 bases from V and 5 bases from J, leaving 12 bases between. The CDR3 is 13 residues long. The CDR3, as DNA: TGTGCCAGCAGCCCCAGTACCCGGGAGACCCAGTACTTC. Its translation is CASSPSTRETQYF.

The chain has TRBV6-5 and TRBJ1-1, with D possibly TRBD1 on 5 matching bases. The CDR3 runs 14 residues. Trimming shortened V by 2 bases and J by 7 bases, and 14 bases separated the two germline ends. Germline loops: CDR1 MNHEY, CDR2 SVGAGI. CDR3 sequence reads: CASSYHVGGDEAFF. CDR3 coding DNA: TGTGCCAGCAGTTACCACGTGGGGGGGGATGAAGCTTTCTTT.

The chain recombines TRBV7-7 with TRBJ2-3, with 8 bases matching TRBD2. There are 15 residues in the CDR3. Germline V gene sequence: CDR1 SSHAT, CDR2 FNYEAQ (reference sequence). The junction had 3 bases not matched to a gene; V was cut back by 0 bases and J by 4 bases. The DNA for the CDR3 is TGTGCCAGCAGCTTAGCAGCGGGAGCCGCAGATACGCAGTATTTT. This gives the protein CASSLAAGAADTQYF.

This sequence joins TRBV11-2 and TRBJ2-1, with no clear D. Germline lookup yields CDR1 SGHAT and CDR2 FQNNGV. With 8 bases removed from V and 5 bases from J, the gap between germline ends came to 7 bases. The CDR3 is made up of 11 amino acids. CDR3 residues: CASGFHNEQFF. CDR3 in DNA: TGTGCCAGCGGATTCCACAATGAGCAGTTCTTC.

This chain connects TRBV18 to TRBJ1-1; D gene unclear. V lost 6 bases and J lost 8, with 13 bases in between. Germline values: CDR1 KGHSH, CDR2 LQKENI. The CDR3 extends over 12 amino acids. CDR3 bases: TGTGCCAGCTCTAAAAAAGAGACAGAAGCTTTCTTT. Its protein is CASSKKETEAFF.

This clonotype showed up just a few times. This chain uses TRBV5-1 with TRBJ2-7; D is unclear. With 0 bases removed from V and 1 base from J, the gap between germline ends came to 11 bases. Germline-derived CDR1 and CDR2 are SGHRS and YFSETQ. This CDR3 spans 15 amino acids. The CDR3 spells CASSLEGRPSYEQYF. CDR3 in DNA: TGCGCCAGCAGCTTGGAGGGCAGACCTTCCTACGAGCAGTACTTC.

The gene calls are TRBV28 and TRBJ2-5; D is perhaps TRBD1 (5 bases). Germline V gene sequence: CDR1 MDHEN, CDR2 SYDVKM. Trimming took 4 bases from V and 1 from J, leaving 10 bases between them. CDR3 length: 14 amino acids. In DNA, the CDR3 is TGTGCCAGCAGTTCCAGACAGCTCCAAGAGACCCAGTACTTC. This gives the protein CASSSRQLQETQYF.

In this sample, this clonotype turned up many times. The chain employs TRBV29-1 and TRBJ2-7; 13 nucleotides agree with TRBD2. The CDR3 runs to 15 residues. V was pared by 6 bases and J by 3 bases, with 8 bases of the junction left unmatched. Germline V gene data show CDR1 as SQVTM and CDR2 as ANQGSEA. Written as DNA, the CDR3 is TGCAGCGTCGCCCCGTGGACTAGCGGGAGCTACGAGCAGTACTTC. Translation: CSVAPWTSGSYEQYF.

The chain has TRBV20-1 and TRBJ1-1; 7 nucleotides match TRBD1. Germline assignment: CDR1 DFQATT and CDR2 SNEGSKA (reference sequence). V gave up 5 bases and J gave up 4 bases; unmatched junction bases: 10. This CDR3 contains 14 residues. The CDR3 sequence is CSASATGTTTEAFF. CDR3 DNA sequence: TGCAGTGCTTCCGCGACAGGGACAACCACTGAAGCTTTCTTT.